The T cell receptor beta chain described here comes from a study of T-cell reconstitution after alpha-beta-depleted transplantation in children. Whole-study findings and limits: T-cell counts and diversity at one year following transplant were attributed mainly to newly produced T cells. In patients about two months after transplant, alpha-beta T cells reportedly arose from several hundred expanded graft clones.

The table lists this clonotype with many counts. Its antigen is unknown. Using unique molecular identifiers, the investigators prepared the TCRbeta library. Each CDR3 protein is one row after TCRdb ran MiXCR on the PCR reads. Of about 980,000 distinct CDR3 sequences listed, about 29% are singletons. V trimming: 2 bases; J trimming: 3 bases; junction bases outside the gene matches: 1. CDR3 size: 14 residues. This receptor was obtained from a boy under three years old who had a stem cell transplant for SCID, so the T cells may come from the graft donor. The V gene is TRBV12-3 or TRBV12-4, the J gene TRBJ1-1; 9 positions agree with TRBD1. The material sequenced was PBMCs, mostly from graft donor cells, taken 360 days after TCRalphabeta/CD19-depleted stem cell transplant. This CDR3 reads CASSLRDRDTEAFF. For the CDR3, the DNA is TGTGCCAGCAGTTTAAGGGACAGGGACACTGAAGCTTTCTTT.